This TCR beta chain was identified during a study of breast tumors, draining lymph nodes, adjacent tissues. Study outcomes and limitations: Data only fit, rather than demonstrated, lymph node origin of most tumor T cells. Tumor and nontumor repertoires were significantly more similar in luminal-like than in basal-like breast cancer.

Each CDR3 protein gets one entry after TCRdb re-called the multiplex PCR reads with MiXCR. Of about 22,000 distinct CDR3 sequences listed, about two thirds are singletons. This clonotype is termed medium-sized. Its antigen remains unknown. The V and J ends lost 6 bases and 4 bases respectively, with 33 bases between them. Germline V gene lookup returns CDR1 DFQATT and CDR2 SNEGSKA (reference sequence). CDR3 length: 19 amino acids. Source material: tumor-adjacent breast tissue. The TCR comes from a female donor with breast cancer. Some clones in this sample may be carry-over from other donors' samples. This chain joins TRBV20-1 and TRBJ1-2; D remains unclear. CDR3 sequence: CSALDGSPNNYFAFYGYTF. The CDR3 DNA follows: TGCAGTGCCCTGGATGGCTCCCCTAATAACTATTTTGCATTCTATGGCTACACCTTC.